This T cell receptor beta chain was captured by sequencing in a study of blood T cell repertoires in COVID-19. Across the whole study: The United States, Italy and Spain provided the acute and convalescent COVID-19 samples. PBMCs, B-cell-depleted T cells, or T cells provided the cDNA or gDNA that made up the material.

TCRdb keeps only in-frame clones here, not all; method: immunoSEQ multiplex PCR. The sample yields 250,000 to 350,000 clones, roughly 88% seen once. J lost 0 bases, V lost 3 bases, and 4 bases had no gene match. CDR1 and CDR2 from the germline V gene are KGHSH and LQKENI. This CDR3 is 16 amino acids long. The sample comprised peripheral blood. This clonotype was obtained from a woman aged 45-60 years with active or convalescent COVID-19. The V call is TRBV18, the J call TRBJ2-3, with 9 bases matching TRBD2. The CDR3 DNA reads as TGTGCCAGCTCACCCCTAGCGGGACCAAGCACAGATACGCAGTATTTT. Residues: CASSPLAGPSTDTQYF.